The following is a T cell receptor beta chain sequence with its context. Its antigen is currently unknown. Sequencing used immunoSEQ multiplex PCR; TCRdb keeps in-frame clones, though not all of them. The sample consists of 50,000 or so clones, 79% of them appearing once. This record belongs to a study of T cells in tumors after PD-1 blockade. Turning to the study itself: No patient had prior checkpoint blockade, systemic immunosuppression, or radiotherapy within 4 weeks.

Study-wide points: Blood contained approximately 41% of the tumor's TCR clonotypes.

The input for sequencing was PBMCs, taken before anti-PD-1 treatment. The TCR originated in a human donor with basal cell carcinoma.

CDR3 residues: CASSRIWAGIQETQYF. The CDR3 nucleotides read TGTGCCAGCAGCCGTATCTGGGCCGGTATACAAGAGACCCAGTACTTC. The J gene is TRBJ2-5, the V gene TRBV3-1 (or the pseudogene TRBV3-2), with D hard to call. The V gene's germline CDR1 is LGHDT and CDR2 YNNKEL (reference sequence). The length of the CDR3 is 16 residues. Trimming pared 4 bases from V and 2 bases from J, leaving 17 bases between.